Each of the 18 T cell receptor beta chains below was sequenced from the same sample in a study of T cell clonotyping in hematopoietic cell transplantation. Using immunoSEQ multiplex PCR, the repertoire was profiled, and TCRdb retains in-frame clones only, with some absent. The table records around 11,000 clones, 75% to 90% of them present only once. Source: PBMCs, taken 180 days after allogeneic stem cell transplant. These receptors were taken from a male patient between 60 and 69 years old who had an allogeneic stem cell transplant from an unrelated donor, so the T cells may come from the graft donor. Some clones in this sample may be carry-over from other donors' samples.

The sample holds one count of this clone. The chain links TRBV11-2 to TRBJ1-1; 7 positions agree with TRBD1. Germline assignment: CDR1 SGHAT and CDR2 FQNNGV. CDR3 length equals 13 residues. Trimming cost V 1 base and J 7 bases; bases outside gene matches: 3. The CDR3 region has the DNA TGTGCCAGCAGCTTAGGCAGGGGGGTTGAAGCTTTCTTT. Translation: CASSLGRGVEAFF. Together with reference TRBV11-2 and TRBJ1-1, the CDR3 gives the full variable domain: EAGVAQSPRYKIIEKRQSVAFWCNPISGHATLYWYQQILGQGPKLLIQFQNNGVVDDSQLPKDRFSAERLKGVDSTLKIQPAKLEDSAVYLCASSLGRGVEAFFGQGTRLTVV.

The chain carries TRBV2 and TRBJ2-5; weak D call: TRBD1 (6 bases). The CDR3 extends over 14 amino acids. Looked up from germline, CDR1 is SNHLY and CDR2 is FYNNEI. Between the trimmed V and J ends, which lost 4 bases and 2 bases, there was a span of 11 bases. This CDR3 is CASSGDILQETQYF. The CDR3 bases are TGTGCCAGCAGTGGGGACATCTTACAAGAGACCCAGTACTTC.

The V call is TRBV2, the J call TRBJ2-5; 7 positions match TRBD1. CDR1 is SNHLY and CDR2 is FYNNEI in the germline V gene. J lost 4 bases, V lost 0 bases, and 8 bases had no gene match. CDR3 length: 16 amino acids. CDR3 amino acids: CASSEALGQALETQYF. The CDR3 coding sequence is TGTGCCAGCAGTGAAGCGCTTGGACAGGCCCTAGAGACCCAGTACTTC.

This rearrangement joins TRBV9 to TRBJ1-4; D is ambiguous. The germline V gene has CDR1 SGDLS and CDR2 YYNGEE. The germline V and J ends were trimmed by 3 bases and 4 bases, with 4 bases remaining between them. The CDR3 totals 12 residues. The CDR3 reads CASSGLNEKLFF. CDR3 DNA sequence: TGTGCCAGCAGCGGACTTAATGAAAAACTGTTTTTT.

The rearrangement links TRBV7-6 to TRBJ2-1; tentatively, D is TRBD2 (5 bases). Germline V lookup: CDR1 SGHVS, CDR2 FNYEAQ. The germline V and J ends were trimmed by 4 bases and 0 bases, with 22 bases remaining between them. This CDR3 has 19 residues. The CDR3 here is CASSSPPGLLSSSYNEQFF. DNA of the CDR3: TGTGCCAGCAGCTCCCCGCCCGGACTCCTTTCCAGCTCCTACAATGAGCAGTTCTTC. The full variable domain, rest sourced from reference TRBV7-6 and TRBJ2-1, is GAGVSQSPRYKVTKRGQDVALRCDPISGHVSLYWYRQALGQGPEFLTYFNYEAQQDKSGLPNDRFSAERPEGSISTLTIQRTEQRDSAMYRCASSSPPGLLSSSYNEQFFGPGTRLTVL.

The chain links TRBV9 to TRBJ1-1; no definite D call. V was pared by 0 bases and J by 4 bases, with 7 bases between. CDR1 and CDR2 from the germline V gene are SGDLS and YYNGEE. There are 13 residues in the CDR3. The CDR3 is CASSVALGTEAFF. DNA for the CDR3: TGTGCCAGCAGCGTAGCTCTGGGCACTGAAGCTTTCTTT. Supplemented by reference TRBV9 and TRBJ1-1, the full variable domain reads DSGVTQTPKHLITATGQRVTLRCSPRSGDLSVYWYQQSLDQGLQFLIQYYNGEERAKGNILERFSAQQFPDLHSELNLSSLELGDSALYFCASSVALGTEAFFGQGTRLTVV.

The chain combines TRBV7-2 with TRBJ1-1; D gene uncertain. Germline V gene lookup returns CDR1 SGHTA and CDR2 FQGNSA. Deletions cut 1 base from V and 0 bases from J, with 9 bases between. The CDR3 loop spans 15 amino acids. The CDR3 nucleotides are TGTGCCAGCAGCTTAGGAGGCACCATGAACACTGAAGCTTTCTTT. Its translation is CASSLGGTMNTEAFF. The full variable domain, in which reference TRBV7-2 and TRBJ1-1 provide the parts outside the CDR3, is GAGVSQSPSNKVTEKGKDVELRCDPISGHTALYWYRQSLGQGLEFLIYFQGNSAPDKSGLPSDRFSAERTGGSVSTLTIQRTQQEDSAVYLCASSLGGTMNTEAFFGQGTRLTVV.

The rearrangement links TRBV15 to TRBJ1-1, with a tentative D call TRBD1 (5 bases). This CDR3 is 14 amino acids long. V was pared by 2 bases and J by 2 bases, with 9 bases between. CDR1 and CDR2 (germline): LNHNV, YYDKDF (reference sequence). The CDR3 region is CATSRLTANTEAFF. CDR3 DNA: TGTGCCACCAGCAGATTGACAGCAAACACTGAAGCTTTCTTT.

The rearrangement joins TRBV28 to TRBJ1-6, with TRBD1 identical over 7 bases. Germline assignment: CDR1 MDHEN and CDR2 SYDVKM. The CDR3 runs to 15 residues. Trimming took 4 bases from V and 6 from J; bases not matched to a gene: 6. The CDR3 bases are TGTGCCAGCAGTTCACGGACAGGCGGTAATTCACCCCTCCACTTT. It codes for CASSSRTGGNSPLHF.

V gene TRBV19 combines with J gene TRBJ1-1; D not resolved. Germline loops: CDR1 LNHDA, CDR2 SQIVND (reference sequence). The CDR3 consists of 11 residues. V lost 4 bases, J lost 11 bases, and 11 bases lay in between. CDR3 in DNA: TGTGCCAGTAGTACAGAGATTATGGCTTTCTTT. Translated: CASSTEIMAFF.

The chain joins TRBV9 to TRBJ2-3; tentatively, D is TRBD2 (5 bases). Germline assignment: CDR1 SGDLS and CDR2 YYNGEE. This CDR3 has 15 residues. V shed 4 bases and J shed 2 bases, with 14 bases lying between them. The CDR3 coding sequence is TGTGCCAGCAGCTCGGGATTTACAGACACAGATACGCAGTATTTT. Its translation: CASSSGFTDTDTQYF. Full variable domain (remainder filled in from reference TRBV9 and TRBJ2-3): DSGVTQTPKHLITATGQRVTLRCSPRSGDLSVYWYQQSLDQGLQFLIQYYNGEERAKGNILERFSAQQFPDLHSELNLSSLELGDSALYFCASSSGFTDTDTQYFGPGTRLTVL.

This clone was observed a single time. The chain joins TRBV7-2 to TRBJ1-2; 7 nucleotides align to TRBD1. Germline CDR1 reads SGHTA; CDR2 reads FQGNSA. This CDR3 is 12 amino acids long. V was clipped by 6 bases and J by 8 bases; unmatched bases: 6. The CDR3 here is CASSFLQGGYTF. The CDR3, as DNA: TGTGCCAGCAGTTTTCTACAGGGGGGCTACACCTTC.

In DNA form, the CDR3 reads TGTGCCAGCACATACCAGGGAGGAATATATGAAAAACTGTTTTTT. Translated: CASTYQGGIYEKLFF. This chain uses TRBV2 with TRBJ1-4; tentatively, D is TRBD1 (5 bases). With 7 bases removed from V and 6 bases from J, the gap between germline ends came to 18 bases. Per germline, CDR1 SNHLY and CDR2 FYNNEI. The CDR3 extends over 15 amino acids. The full variable domain, in which reference TRBV2 and TRBJ1-4 provide the parts outside the CDR3, is EPEVTQTPSHQVTQMGQEVILRCVPISNHLYFYWYRQILGQKVEFLVSFYNNEISEKSEIFDDQFSVERPDGSNFTLKIRSTKLEDSAMYFCASTYQGGIYEKLFFGSGTQLSVL.

Sample share makes this clone medium-sized. The V call is TRBV9, the J call TRBJ2-1; 7 nucleotides align to TRBD2. Per the germline V gene, CDR1 is SGDLS and CDR2 is YYNGEE. The junction had 7 bases not matched to a gene; V was cut back by 3 bases and J by 10 bases. This CDR3 has 13 residues. CDR3 loop: CASSGISGLEQFF. The CDR3 DNA sequence: TGTGCCAGCAGCGGAATCTCGGGACTAGAGCAGTTCTTC.

This sequence joins TRBV29-1 and TRBJ1-2, with D hard to call. The V end was cut by 4 bases, the J end by 3 bases, with 12 bases between. The CDR3 loop spans 13 amino acids. The germline gives CDR1 SQVTM, CDR2 ANQGSEA. In nucleotides, the CDR3 is TGCAGCGTTGGAGAGGAAAGGGACTATGGCTACACCTTC. It specifies CSVGEERDYGYTF.

Judged by abundance, this clone is medium-sized. The chain couples TRBV28 to TRBJ2-1; tentative D call: TRBD2 (5 bases). Germline loops: CDR1 MDHEN, CDR2 SYDVKM. Trimming took 5 bases from V and 5 from J, leaving 13 bases between them. This CDR3 spans 14 amino acids. The CDR3 DNA reads as TGTGCCAGCAGTCTACCGGACGGGAACAATGAGCAGTTCTTC. Its protein is CASSLPDGNNEQFF.

The chain recombines TRBV15 with TRBJ1-2; 8 bases are a match to TRBD1. CDR3 length: 17 amino acids. CDR1 and CDR2 (germline): LNHNV, YYDKDF (reference sequence). J lost 0 bases, V lost 2 bases, and 8 bases had no gene match. The CDR3 bases are TGTGCCACCAGCAGAACCGGGACAGGCCCTTCTAACTATGGCTACACCTTC. Protein sequence: CATSRTGTGPSNYGYTF.

This chain uses TRBV11-2 with TRBJ1-2; 8 bases match TRBD1. The CDR3 is made up of 17 amino acids. Germline CDR1 and CDR2: SGHAT and FQNNGV. V shed 5 bases, J shed 4 bases, and the junction held 15 bases outside the gene matches. The CDR3 nucleotides read TGTGCCAGCAGCCCCAGGGGGCGCGTCTTGTCCCTCTATGGCTACACCTTC. This gives the protein CASSPRGRVLSLYGYTF.